The text below deals with one TCR beta chain. Its antigen is unidentified. This specimen comes from a study of cytomegalovirus exposure and HLA in healthy donors. Whole-study results and caveats: Data from an earlier analysis indicated that most TCR beta V segments were productive either about 87% or about 30% of the time.

In the PCR, 60 Vbeta and 13 Jbeta primers were used. TCRdb's copy holds only in-frame clones and misses some; the assay was immunoSEQ multiplex PCR. The sample lists more than 200,000 clones; around 79% were seen once. Per germline, CDR1 LGHNA and CDR2 YNFKEQ. Trimming cost V 3 bases and J 8 bases; bases outside gene matches: 10. The CDR3 has 15 amino acids. This clonotype originated in a man aged 18 to 29 in good health and CMV-seronegative. The gene calls are TRBV4-2 and TRBJ1-3; 7 bases fit TRBD1. The sequencing sample was made of PBMCs. The CDR3, as DNA: TGTGCCAGCAGCCATGACGCAGGGGGGACGTACACCATATATTTT. Amino acid sequence: CASSHDAGGTYTIYF.